The 22 T cell receptor beta chains in this list originate from one sample, sequenced in a study of beta chain features in type 1 diabetes. Since all of the isolated RNA was reverse transcribed, expressed TCRB transcripts were what got sequenced. TCRdb's table, derived via immunoSEQ multiplex PCR, lists solely in-frame clones and lacks some. The table has roughly 450,000 clones, roughly 10% seen once; the top ten hold 0.045% to 0.06%. Sequenced sample: naive CD4+ T cells from blood. These receptor sequences come from a woman between 18 and 30 years old in good health.

This clone was counted at least ten times. CDR3 sequence (DNA): TGTGCCTGGAGGAATTTCGGGCAGATCGAAGCTTTCTTT. Translation gives CAWRNFGQIEAFF. The rearrangement links TRBV30 to TRBJ1-1; no clear D. The CDR3 sequence is 13 residues long. Per germline, CDR1 GTSNPN and CDR2 SVGIG (reference sequence). Trimming took 3 bases from V and 8 from J, leaving 16 bases between them.

This clone was counted only a few times. The V and J genes are TRBV4-2 and TRBJ2-7, with D possibly TRBD2 on 6 matching bases. Germline V gives CDR1 LGHNA, CDR2 YNFKEQ. The CDR3 runs 13 residues. V dropped 4 bases and J dropped 6 bases, with 13 bases sitting between them. CDR3 coding DNA: TGTGCCAGCAGCCGCTCTAGCGTAAGCGAGCAGTACGTC. It translates to CASSRSSVSEQYV.

The chain joins TRBV7-3 to TRBJ1-5, with D unclear. Trimming left V 7 bases short and J 6 bases short, with 16 bases between. Germline V gene sequence: CDR1 SGHTA, CDR2 FQGTGA. This CDR3 spans 14 amino acids. The DNA for the CDR3 is TGTGCCAGCACACTCCGGGGAAGGAGTCAGCCCCAGCATTTT. Its translation: CASTLRGRSQPQHF.

Note on this clone: Other DNA sequences from this sample encode an identical CDR3 as well. The J gene is TRBJ1-1, the V gene TRBV7-9; 7 bases align to TRBD1. This CDR3 is 14 amino acids long. Trimming cost V 5 bases and J 1 base; bases outside gene matches: 4. Per germline, CDR1 SEHNR and CDR2 FQNEAQ (reference sequence). The CDR3 protein is CASSPDRRNTEAFF. CDR3 DNA: TGTGCCAGCAGCCCGGACAGGAGGAACACTGAAGCTTTCTTT.

This clone has only a few counts. The chain has TRBV6-5 and TRBJ1-2; 8 nucleotides agree with TRBD1. The length of the CDR3 is 15 residues. Germline V gene sequence: CDR1 MNHEY, CDR2 SVGAGI. After removal of 6 bases from V and 3 bases from J, the junction contained 9 bases not matched to a gene. CDR3 DNA sequence: TGTGCCAGCAGGAAAAAGTCAGGGGGCTACTATGGCTACACCTTC. Protein: CASRKKSGGYYGYTF.

This clone has a handful of counts. CDR3 in DNA: TGTGCCTGGAGTGTTTTCGGGAGGGCCGGCGAGCAGTTCTTC. Protein product: CAWSVFGRAGEQFF. The chain employs TRBV30 and TRBJ2-1; 8 nucleotides match TRBD2. The CDR3 contains 14 residues. V was pared by 0 bases and J by 10 bases, with 8 bases of the junction left unmatched. The germline V gene encodes CDR1 GTSNPN and CDR2 SVGIG (reference sequence).

Notes on this clone: Additional DNA sequences in this sample encode the identical CDR3. The chain employs TRBV7-3 and TRBJ2-2, with D perhaps matching TRBD2 (6 bases). The germline V gene encodes CDR1 SGHTA and CDR2 FQGTGA. Trimming stripped 5 bases from V and 5 bases from J, with 6 bases between. The CDR3 contains 12 residues. CDR3 nucleotide sequence: TGTGCCAGCAGCCGGGGGACCGGGGAGCTGTTTTTT. This sequence encodes CASSRGTGELFF.

For this clone: The same CDR3 can be traced to other DNA sequences in this sample. The chain is built from TRBV7-9 and TRBJ2-4, with a weak D call TRBD2 (5 bases). CDR3 length equals 15 residues. Looked up from germline, CDR1 is SEHNR and CDR2 is FQNEAQ (reference sequence). Trimming cost V 6 bases and J 0 bases, with 12 bases left between them. The chain's CDR3 is CASSLDGLAKNIQYF. The CDR3 DNA reads as TGTGCCAGCAGTCTGGACGGACTAGCCAAAAACATTCAGTACTTC. Full variable domain (missing parts from reference TRBV7-9 and TRBJ2-4): DTGVSQNPRHKITKRGQNVTFRCDPISEHNRLYWYRQTLGQGPEFLTYFQNEAQLEKSRLLSDRFSAERPKGSFSTLEIQRTEQGDSAMYLCASSLDGLAKNIQYFGAGTRLSVL.

V and J are TRBV7-6 and TRBJ2-3; the D gene is possibly TRBD2 (6 bases). Per germline, CDR1 SGHVS and CDR2 FNYEAQ. Trimming left V 4 bases short and J 1 base short, with 12 bases between. The CDR3 covers 15 residues. Here the CDR3 DNA reads TGTGCCAGCAGCTATACCGGGACTGGCACAGATACGCAGTATTTT. It yields the protein CASSYTGTGTDTQYF.

This clone was observed a handful of times. The chain uses TRBV7-8 and TRBJ2-7; D ambiguous. Trimming stripped 2 bases from V and 0 bases from J, with 11 bases between. Germline CDR1 SGHVS, CDR2 FQNEAQ. This CDR3 region has 15 residues. DNA of the CDR3: TGTGCCAGCAGCTTAATGGGATCTCGCTCCTACGAGCAGTACTTC. Its translation is CASSLMGSRSYEQYF.

The V gene is TRBV5-1, the J gene TRBJ1-4; tentatively, D is TRBD1 (6 bases). The CDR3 totals 14 residues. Trimming took 0 bases from V and 7 from J, leaving 10 bases between them. Germline values: CDR1 SGHRS, CDR2 YFSETQ. The CDR3 DNA reads as TGCGCCAGCAGCTTGGACAGGGAGGGTGAAAAACTGTTTTTT. It translates to CASSLDREGEKLFF.

This clone was counted between two and nine times. The rearrangement links TRBV7-9 to TRBJ1-4; TRBD1 matches at 7 bases. CDR1 and CDR2 (germline): SEHNR, FQNEAQ (reference sequence). This CDR3 has 15 amino acids. The V segment lost 4 bases and the J segment 0 bases; nucleotides outside the gene matches: 2. CDR3 sequence reads: CASSSGQATNEKLFF. The CDR3 nucleotides read TGTGCCAGCAGCTCCGGACAGGCAACTAATGAAAAACTGTTTTTT.

This clone was counted once. The CDR3 loop reads CASSVAGSVRNTEAFF. The CDR3 DNA is TGTGCCAGCAGCGTAGCAGGGTCAGTCCGGAACACTGAAGCTTTCTTT. The chain has TRBV9 and TRBJ1-1; a weak D match, TRBD1 (5 bases). The germline V gene encodes CDR1 SGDLS and CDR2 YYNGEE. The CDR3 has 16 amino acids. V lost 0 bases and J 1 base, leaving 13 bases between the germline ends.

The chain links TRBV7-2 to TRBJ2-3; perhaps TRBD2 as D (6 bases). Trimming took 1 base from V and 2 from J, leaving 16 bases between them. Germline V gene lookup returns CDR1 SGHTA and CDR2 FQGNSA. The CDR3 is 17 residues long. Here the CDR3 reads CASSLGGGGAITDTQYF. In DNA, the CDR3 is TGTGCCAGCAGCTTAGGGGGTGGCGGGGCCATCACAGATACGCAGTATTTT.

This clone was observed a few times. The chain's CDR3 is CASSPREGLQETQYF. The CDR3 region has the DNA TGTGCCAGCAGCCCCAGGGAGGGCCTCCAAGAGACCCAGTACTTC. The chain employs TRBV7-9 and TRBJ2-5; 7 bases fit TRBD2. This CDR3 comprises 15 residues. The junction had 7 bases not matched to a gene; V was cut back by 5 bases and J by 1 base. Germline CDR1 is SEHNR and CDR2 is FQNEAQ (reference sequence).

The chain employs TRBV4-1 and TRBJ2-7; TRBD2 matches at 9 bases. J was trimmed by 3 bases and V by 1 base; bases with no gene match: 7. The CDR3 is made up of 16 amino acids. The germline V gene encodes CDR1 MGHRA and CDR2 YSYEKL. CDR3 nucleotide sequence: TGCGCCAGCAGCCAAGTAAAGGCGGGAGGGAACTACGAGCAGTACTTC. Translation gives CASSQVKAGGNYEQYF.

CDR3 bases: TGTGCCTCCTCCCCCGGGACTAGCGGAGAGACCCAGTACTTC. It yields the protein CASSPGTSGETQYF. This chain links TRBV9 with TRBJ2-5; 11 positions match TRBD2. Trimming cost V 10 bases and J 4 bases; bases outside gene matches: 9. The CDR3 has 14 residues. The V gene's germline CDR1 is SGDLS and CDR2 YYNGEE.

This clone occurred a few times. This rearrangement joins TRBV29-1 to TRBJ1-6, with TRBD1 matching 7 bases. Germline V CDR1 and CDR2: SQVTM, ANQGSEA. V shed 4 bases, J shed 8 bases, and the junction held 5 bases outside the gene matches. There are 13 residues in the CDR3. The CDR3, as DNA: TGCAGCGTTGCATACAGGGGCGATTCACCCCTCCACTTT. As protein: CSVAYRGDSPLHF.

This clone was observed a few times. This chain links TRBV29-1 with TRBJ1-4, with D possibly being TRBD1 (6 bases). V shed 0 bases and J shed 7 bases, with 6 bases lying between them. CDR3 length: 12 residues. Per the germline V gene, CDR1 is SQVTM and CDR2 is ANQGSEA. DNA for the CDR3: TGCAGCGTTGAAGAGACAGGTGAAAAACTGTTTTTT. It specifies CSVEETGEKLFF.

This clone has more than one count but fewer than ten. V gene TRBV7-2 combines with J gene TRBJ2-7; D possibly matches TRBD1 or TRBD2 (5 bases each). Germline CDR1 SGHTA, CDR2 FQGNSA. The CDR3 loop spans 15 amino acids. V gave up 1 base and J gave up 0 bases, with 10 bases separating them. This CDR3 is CASSLGVGDSYEQYF. CDR3 coding DNA: TGTGCCAGCAGCTTAGGTGTGGGGGACTCCTACGAGCAGTACTTC. The full variable domain, its missing parts supplied by reference TRBV7-2 and TRBJ2-7, is GAGVSQSPSNKVTEKGKDVELRCDPISGHTALYWYRQSLGQGLEFLIYFQGNSAPDKSGLPSDRFSAERTGGSVSTLTIQRTQQEDSAVYLCASSLGVGDSYEQYFGPGTRLTVT.

This clone came up a few times. V is TRBV2 and J is TRBJ2-7; tentatively, D is TRBD1 or TRBD2 (7 bases each). The CDR3 totals 16 residues. Trimming took 7 bases from V and 2 from J, leaving 21 bases between them. Per the germline V gene, CDR1 is SNHLY and CDR2 is FYNNEI. CDR3 loop: CASKFGGTEVTYEQYV. CDR3 in DNA: TGTGCCAGCAAATTCGGGGGGACAGAAGTTACCTACGAGCAGTACGTC.

In this sample, this clone turned up a few times. The gene calls are TRBV7-2 and TRBJ2-5; 7 bases align to TRBD2. The V and J ends lost 5 bases and 10 bases, in that order; junction bases with no gene match: 13. The CDR3 extends over 14 amino acids. The germline V gene encodes CDR1 SGHTA and CDR2 FQGNSA. CDR3: CASSRLLGGGGQYF. CDR3 DNA: TGTGCCAGCAGCCGCCTCTTGGGCGGCGGGGGCCAGTACTTC.